Detailed here is one TCR beta chain. This specimen belongs to a study of OX40 agonist ivuxolimab in advanced cancers. Study details: Under the entry rules, prior anti-PD-1, anti-PD-L1 or anti-CTLA-4 therapy was allowed, and 35% to 40% had some.

The data were produced by immunoSEQ multiplex PCR, yet TCRdb's version contains in-frame clones alone and is incomplete. The table includes 50,000 to 65,000 clones, nearly 90% detected once. V was cut by 0 bases and J by 5 bases, with 8 bases left in between. The germline V gene has CDR1 SGHTS and CDR2 YDEGEE. The CDR3 is made up of 13 amino acids. The chain couples TRBV5-8 to TRBJ2-5; the D is unclear. The specimen comprised CD4+ or CD8+ T cells sorted from blood, sampled in a trial of the OX40 agonist ivuxolimab. The TCR sequence derives from an adult with an advanced solid tumor such as melanoma, head and neck, liver or kidney cancer. CDR3 region: CASSLDRLETQYF. CDR3 coding DNA: TGTGCCAGCAGCTTGGACAGATTGGAGACCCAGTACTTC.